This TCR beta chain was found in a study of regulatory T cells in long-lasting Graves disease. Regarding the study as a whole: Between persistent patients, about 2,800 public clonotypes were shared, exceeding the roughly 1,000 shared between new patients. Peripheral blood, not thyroid tissue, was the sole material studied.

The CDR3 runs 19 residues. Germline V gives CDR1 SEHNR, CDR2 FQNEAQ (reference sequence). Losses at the gene ends were 4 bases for V and 1 base for J; bases not matched to a gene: 11. Noted time point: persistent/refractory GD, antithyroid drugs over 5 years with positive TRAb. From PBMCs, RNA was extracted and then used to make the TCR library. In the case of this clonotype: Its antigen is still unknown.

HTBI primers from iRepertoire and Arm-PCR of CDR3 regions yielded the TCR beta libraries. TCRdb reprocessed the multiplex PCR reads via MiXCR and lists one record per CDR3 protein. The repertoire has roughly 360,000 distinct CDR3 sequences, approximately 25% of them found once; the top ten carry about 29%. V gene TRBV7-9 combines with J gene TRBJ2-3; 13 bases map to TRBD2. The specimen was peripheral blood mononuclear cells (PBMCs), collected when the disease was refractory, from a patient treated with antithyroid drugs. The receptor was derived from a middle-aged woman with Graves disease. Written as DNA, the CDR3 is TGTGCCAGCAGCTACCCCCGGACTAGCGGGAGAACAGGCACAGATACGCAGTATTTT. It specifies CASSYPRTSGRTGTDTQYF.